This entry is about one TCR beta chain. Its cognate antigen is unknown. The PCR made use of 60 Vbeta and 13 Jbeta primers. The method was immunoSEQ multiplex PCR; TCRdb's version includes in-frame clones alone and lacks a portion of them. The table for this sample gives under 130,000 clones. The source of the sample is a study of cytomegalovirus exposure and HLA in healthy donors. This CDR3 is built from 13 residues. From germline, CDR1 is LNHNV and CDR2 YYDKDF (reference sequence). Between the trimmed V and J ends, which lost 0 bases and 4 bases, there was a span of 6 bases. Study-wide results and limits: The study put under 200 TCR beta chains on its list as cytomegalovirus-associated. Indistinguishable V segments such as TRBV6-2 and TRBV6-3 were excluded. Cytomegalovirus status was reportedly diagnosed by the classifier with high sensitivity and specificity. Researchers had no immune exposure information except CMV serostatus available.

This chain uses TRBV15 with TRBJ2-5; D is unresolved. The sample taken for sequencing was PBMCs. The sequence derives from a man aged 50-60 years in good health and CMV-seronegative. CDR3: CATSRDSRETQYF. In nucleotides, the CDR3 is TGTGCCACCAGCAGAGATTCCCGAGAGACCCAGTACTTC.